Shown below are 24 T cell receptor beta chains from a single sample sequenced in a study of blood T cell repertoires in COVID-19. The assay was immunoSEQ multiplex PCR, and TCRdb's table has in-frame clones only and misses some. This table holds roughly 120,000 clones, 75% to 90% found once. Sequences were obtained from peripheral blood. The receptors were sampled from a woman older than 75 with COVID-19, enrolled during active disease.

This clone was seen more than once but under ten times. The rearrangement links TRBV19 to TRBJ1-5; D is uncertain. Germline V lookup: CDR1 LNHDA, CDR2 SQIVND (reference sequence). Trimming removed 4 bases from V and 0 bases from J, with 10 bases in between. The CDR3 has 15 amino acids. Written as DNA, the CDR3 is TGTGCCAGTAGTAAGGAGGTCCATAGCAATCAGCCCCAGCATTTT. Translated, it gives CASSKEVHSNQPQHF.

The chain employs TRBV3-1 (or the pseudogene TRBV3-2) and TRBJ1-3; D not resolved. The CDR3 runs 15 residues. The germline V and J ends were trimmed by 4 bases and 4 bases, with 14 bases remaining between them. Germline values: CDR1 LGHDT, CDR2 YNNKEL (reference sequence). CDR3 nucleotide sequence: TGTGCCAGCAGCCCAGCGGGCGTGGTAGGAAACACCATATATTTT. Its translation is CASSPAGVVGNTIYF.

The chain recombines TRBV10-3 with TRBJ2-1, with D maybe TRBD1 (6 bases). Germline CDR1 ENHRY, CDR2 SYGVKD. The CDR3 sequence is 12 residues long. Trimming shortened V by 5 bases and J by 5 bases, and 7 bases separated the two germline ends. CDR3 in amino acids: CAISRQDNEQFF. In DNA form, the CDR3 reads TGTGCCATCAGTCGACAGGACAATGAGCAGTTCTTC.

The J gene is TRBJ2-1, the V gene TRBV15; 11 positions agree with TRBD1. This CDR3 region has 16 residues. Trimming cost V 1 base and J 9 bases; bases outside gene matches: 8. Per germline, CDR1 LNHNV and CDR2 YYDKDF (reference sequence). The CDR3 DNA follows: TGTGCCACCAGCAGAGGGACAGGGGGCCCTATGGTTGAGCAGTTCTTC. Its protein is CATSRGTGGPMVEQFF. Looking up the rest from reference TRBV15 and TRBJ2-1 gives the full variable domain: DAMVIQNPRYQVTQFGKPVTLSCSQTLNHNVMYWYQQKSSQAPKLLFHYYDKDFNNEADTPDNFQSRRPNTSFCFLDIRSPGLGDTAMYLCATSRGTGGPMVEQFFGPGTRLTVL.

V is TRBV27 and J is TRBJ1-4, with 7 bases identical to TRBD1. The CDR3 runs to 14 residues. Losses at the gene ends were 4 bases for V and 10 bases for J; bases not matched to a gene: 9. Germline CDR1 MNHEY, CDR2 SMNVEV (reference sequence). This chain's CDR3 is CASSSRRQGSKLFF. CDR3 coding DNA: TGTGCCAGCAGTTCCAGAAGACAGGGTTCAAAACTGTTTTTT. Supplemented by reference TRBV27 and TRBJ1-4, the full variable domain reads EAQVTQNPRYLITVTGKKLTVTCSQNMNHEYMSWYRQDPGLGLRQIYYSMNVEVTDKGDVPEGYKVSRKEKRNFPLILESPSPNQTSLYFCASSSRRQGSKLFFGSGTQLSVL.

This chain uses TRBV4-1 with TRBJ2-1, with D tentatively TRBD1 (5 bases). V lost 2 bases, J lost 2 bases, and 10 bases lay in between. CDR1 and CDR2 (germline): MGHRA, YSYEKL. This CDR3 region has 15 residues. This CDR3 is CASSQPDTPYNEQFF. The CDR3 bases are TGCGCCAGCAGCCAACCGGACACCCCCTACAATGAGCAGTTCTTC.

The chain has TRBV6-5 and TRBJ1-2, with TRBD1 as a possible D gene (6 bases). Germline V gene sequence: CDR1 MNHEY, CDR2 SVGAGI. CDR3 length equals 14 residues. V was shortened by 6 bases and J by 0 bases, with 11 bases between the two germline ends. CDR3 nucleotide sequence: TGTGCCAGCAGGTCCGGACAGCCTAACTATGGCTACACCTTC. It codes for CASRSGQPNYGYTF.

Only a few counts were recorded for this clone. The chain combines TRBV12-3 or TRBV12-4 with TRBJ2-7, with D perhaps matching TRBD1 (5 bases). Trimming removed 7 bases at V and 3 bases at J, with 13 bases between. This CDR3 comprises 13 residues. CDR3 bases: TGTGCCAGCACCGACAGTCTTCTCTACGAGCAGTACTTC. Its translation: CASTDSLLYEQYF.

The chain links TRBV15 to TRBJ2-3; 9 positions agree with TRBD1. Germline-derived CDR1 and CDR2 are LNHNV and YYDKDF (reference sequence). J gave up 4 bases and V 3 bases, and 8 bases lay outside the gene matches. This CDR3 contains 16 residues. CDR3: CATSRVGQGLPDTQYF. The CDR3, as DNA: TGTGCCACCAGCAGGGTAGGACAGGGGCTCCCAGATACGCAGTATTTT.

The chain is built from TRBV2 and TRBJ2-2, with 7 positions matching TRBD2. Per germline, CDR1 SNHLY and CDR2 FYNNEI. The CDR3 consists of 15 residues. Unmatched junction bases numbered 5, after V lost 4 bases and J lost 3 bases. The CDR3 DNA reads TGTGCCAGCAGTGCGGCTAGCGGCCACACCGGGGAGCTGTTTTTT. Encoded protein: CASSAASGHTGELFF.

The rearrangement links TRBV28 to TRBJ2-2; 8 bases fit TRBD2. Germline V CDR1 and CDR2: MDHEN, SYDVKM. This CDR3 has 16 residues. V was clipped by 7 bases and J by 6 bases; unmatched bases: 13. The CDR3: CASNGAGDGPAGELFF. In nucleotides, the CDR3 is TGTGCCAGCAATGGAGCGGGAGACGGTCCTGCCGGGGAGCTGTTTTTT.

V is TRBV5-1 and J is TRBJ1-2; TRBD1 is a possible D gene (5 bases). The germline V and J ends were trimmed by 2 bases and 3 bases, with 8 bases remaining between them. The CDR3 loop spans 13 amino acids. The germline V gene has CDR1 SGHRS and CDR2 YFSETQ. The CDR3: CASSLSGDYGYTF. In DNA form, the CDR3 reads TGCGCCAGCAGCTTATCGGGGGACTATGGCTACACCTTC.

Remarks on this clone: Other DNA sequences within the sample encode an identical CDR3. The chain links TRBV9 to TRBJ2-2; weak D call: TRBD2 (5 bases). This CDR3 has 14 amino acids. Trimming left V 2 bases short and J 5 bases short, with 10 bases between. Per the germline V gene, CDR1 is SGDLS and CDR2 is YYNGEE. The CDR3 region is CASSVGGSTGELFF. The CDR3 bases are TGTGCCAGCAGCGTCGGTGGGAGTACCGGGGAGCTGTTTTTT.

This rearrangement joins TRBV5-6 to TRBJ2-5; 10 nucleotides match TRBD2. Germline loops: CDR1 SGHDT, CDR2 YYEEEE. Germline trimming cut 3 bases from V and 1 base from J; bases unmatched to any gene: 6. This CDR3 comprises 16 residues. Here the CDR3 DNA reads TGTGCCAGCAGCTCACGACTAGCGGGCCTCCAAGAGACCCAGTACTTC. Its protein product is CASSSRLAGLQETQYF.

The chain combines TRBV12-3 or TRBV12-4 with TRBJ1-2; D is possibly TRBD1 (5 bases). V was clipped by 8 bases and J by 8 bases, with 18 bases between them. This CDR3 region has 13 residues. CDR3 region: CASRRGGMGGYTF. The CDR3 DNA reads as TGTGCCAGCCGACGCGGGGGGATGGGAGGCTACACCTTC.

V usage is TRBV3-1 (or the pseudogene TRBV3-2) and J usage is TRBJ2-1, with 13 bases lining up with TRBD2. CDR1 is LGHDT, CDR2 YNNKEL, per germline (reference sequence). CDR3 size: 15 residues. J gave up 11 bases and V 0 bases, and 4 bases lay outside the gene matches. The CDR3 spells CASSQERLAGGQQFF. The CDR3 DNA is TGTGCCAGCAGCCAAGAAAGACTAGCGGGAGGTCAGCAGTTCTTC.

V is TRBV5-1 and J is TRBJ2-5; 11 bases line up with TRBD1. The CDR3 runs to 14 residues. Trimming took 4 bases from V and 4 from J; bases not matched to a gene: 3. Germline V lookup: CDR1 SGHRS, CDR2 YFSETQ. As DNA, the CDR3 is TGCGCCAGCAGCGCGGGACAGGGGGTAGAGACCCAGTACTTC. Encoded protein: CASSAGQGVETQYF.

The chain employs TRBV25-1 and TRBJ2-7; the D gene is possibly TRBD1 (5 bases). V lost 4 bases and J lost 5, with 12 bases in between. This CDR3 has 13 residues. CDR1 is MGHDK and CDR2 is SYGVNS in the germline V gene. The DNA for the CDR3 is TGTGCCAGCAGTGCCAGGGTAGGCGACGAGCAGTACTTC. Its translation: CASSARVGDEQYF.

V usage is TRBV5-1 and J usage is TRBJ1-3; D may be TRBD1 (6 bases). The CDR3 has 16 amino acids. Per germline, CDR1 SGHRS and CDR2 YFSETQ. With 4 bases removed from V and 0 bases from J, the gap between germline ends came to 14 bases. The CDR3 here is CASSRSGVDSGNTIYF. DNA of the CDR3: TGCGCCAGCAGCAGATCAGGGGTCGACTCTGGAAACACCATATATTTT.

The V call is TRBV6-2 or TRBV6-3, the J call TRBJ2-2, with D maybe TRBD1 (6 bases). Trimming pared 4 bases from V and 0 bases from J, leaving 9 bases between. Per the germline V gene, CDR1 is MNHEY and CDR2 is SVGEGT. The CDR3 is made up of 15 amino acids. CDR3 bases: TGTGCCAGCAGTTCGCAGGGGTCGAACACCGGGGAGCTGTTTTTT. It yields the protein CASSSQGSNTGELFF.

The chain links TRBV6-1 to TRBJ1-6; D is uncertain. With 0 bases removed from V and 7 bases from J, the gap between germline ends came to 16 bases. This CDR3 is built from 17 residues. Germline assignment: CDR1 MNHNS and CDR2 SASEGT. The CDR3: CASSEAPRPRLNSPLHF. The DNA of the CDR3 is TGTGCCAGCAGTGAAGCGCCCCGGCCCAGACTGAATTCACCCCTCCACTTT.

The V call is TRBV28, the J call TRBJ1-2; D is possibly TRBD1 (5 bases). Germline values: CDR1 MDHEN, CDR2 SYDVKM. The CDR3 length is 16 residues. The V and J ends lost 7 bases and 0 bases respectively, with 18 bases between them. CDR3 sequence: CASTRSGDLANYGYTF. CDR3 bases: TGTGCCAGCACCCGATCGGGGGACCTAGCTAACTATGGCTACACCTTC.

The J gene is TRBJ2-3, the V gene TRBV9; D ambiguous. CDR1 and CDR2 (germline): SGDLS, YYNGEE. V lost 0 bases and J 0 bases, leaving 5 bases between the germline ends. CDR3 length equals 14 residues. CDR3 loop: CASSVDGSTDTQYF. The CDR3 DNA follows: TGTGCCAGCAGCGTAGACGGGAGCACAGATACGCAGTATTTT.

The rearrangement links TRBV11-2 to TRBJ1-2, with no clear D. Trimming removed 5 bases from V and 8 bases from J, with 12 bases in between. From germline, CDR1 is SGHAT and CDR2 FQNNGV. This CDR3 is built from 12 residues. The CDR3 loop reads CASSAREGGYTF. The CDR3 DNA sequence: TGTGCCAGCAGCGCTAGGGAGGGCGGCTACACCTTC.